These T cell receptor beta chains were read from a single sample in a study of graft-versus-host responses after intestinal transplantation. The assay was immunoSEQ multiplex PCR, and TCRdb's table has in-frame clones only and misses some. This table holds over 75,000 clones, around 90% found once. No antigen has been identified for these receptors. Material: unstimulated CD4+ T cells sorted from spleen or lymph node cells, obtained before transplant. Receptor source: a human donor who was the organ donor for an intestinal transplant. Both conserved end residues are part of each CDR3. Each record gives: V gene, clone size, J gene, CDR3 protein. The listing skips clone size in some rows; elsewhere it reads once, few, many or a size class.

v_gene: TRBV2
abundance: .
j_gene: TRBJ2-5
CDR3aa: CASRGWDREGSETQYF

v_gene: TRBV5-1
abundance: .
j_gene: TRBJ1-4
CDR3aa: CASSLLGDSEKLFF

v_gene: TRBV6-6
abundance: .
j_gene: TRBJ1-3
CDR3aa: CASSPGGTGNTIYF

v_gene: TRBV7-3
abundance: .
j_gene: TRBJ1-1
CDR3aa: CASSLIAAQNTEAFF

v_gene: TRBV6-5
abundance: few
j_gene: TRBJ1-3
CDR3aa: CASTSRRAGNTIYF

v_gene: TRBV28
abundance: .
j_gene: TRBJ2-7
CDR3aa: CASSSAGTIQYF

v_gene: TRBV4-1
abundance: once
j_gene: TRBJ2-5
CDR3aa: CASSQGMAGGKETQYF

v_gene: TRBV5-4
abundance: .
j_gene: TRBJ1-2
CDR3aa: CASTLPAGDGYTF

v_gene: TRBV30
abundance: .
j_gene: TRBJ1-6
CDR3aa: CAWSQNSPLHF

v_gene: TRBV25-1
abundance: .
j_gene: TRBJ1-4
CDR3aa: CASSDPRTGGEKLFF

v_gene: TRBV7-2
abundance: .
j_gene: TRBJ2-5
CDR3aa: CASSFLGGAMETQYF

v_gene: TRBV27
abundance: .
j_gene: TRBJ1-3
CDR3aa: CASSFQGTSPATIYF